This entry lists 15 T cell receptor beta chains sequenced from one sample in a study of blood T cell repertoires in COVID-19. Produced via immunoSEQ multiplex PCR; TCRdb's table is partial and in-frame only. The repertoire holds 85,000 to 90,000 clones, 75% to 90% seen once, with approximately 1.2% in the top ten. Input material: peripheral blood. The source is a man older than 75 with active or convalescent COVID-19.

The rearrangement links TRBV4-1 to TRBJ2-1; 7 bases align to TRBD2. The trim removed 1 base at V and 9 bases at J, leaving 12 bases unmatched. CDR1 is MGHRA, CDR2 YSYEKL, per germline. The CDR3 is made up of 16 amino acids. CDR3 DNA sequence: TGCGCCAGCAGCCAAGGAAGAGGTGTCGAGCGGGGTGAGCAGTTCTTC. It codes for CASSQGRGVERGEQFF.

Written as DNA, the CDR3 is TGTGCCAGCAGTGAGGCTAGTGCTAACTATGGCTACACCTTC. Translated: CASSEASANYGYTF. The V gene is TRBV2, the J gene TRBJ1-2; the D is unclear. Trimming stripped 3 bases from V and 0 bases from J, with 8 bases between. The germline CDR1 and CDR2 sequences are SNHLY and FYNNEI. The CDR3 consists of 14 residues.

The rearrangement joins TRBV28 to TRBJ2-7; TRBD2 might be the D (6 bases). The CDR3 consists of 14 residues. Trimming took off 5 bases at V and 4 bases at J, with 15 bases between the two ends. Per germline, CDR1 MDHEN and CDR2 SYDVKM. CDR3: CASSPTSRRYEQYF. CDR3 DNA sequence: TGTGCCAGCAGTCCTACTAGCCGACGGTACGAGCAGTACTTC.

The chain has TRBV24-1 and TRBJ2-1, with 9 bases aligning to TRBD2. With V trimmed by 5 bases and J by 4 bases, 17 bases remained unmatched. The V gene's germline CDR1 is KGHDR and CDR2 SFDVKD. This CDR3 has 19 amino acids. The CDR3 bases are TGTGCCACCAGTGGTCGGGACGGCTCTTCTAGCGGGGTTTACAATGAGCAGTTCTTC. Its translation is CATSGRDGSSSGVYNEQFF.

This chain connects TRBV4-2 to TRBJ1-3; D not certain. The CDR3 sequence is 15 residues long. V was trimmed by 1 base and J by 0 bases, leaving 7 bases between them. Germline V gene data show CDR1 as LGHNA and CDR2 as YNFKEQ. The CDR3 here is CASSQAVRSGNTIYF. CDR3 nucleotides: TGTGCCAGCAGCCAAGCCGTTCGCTCTGGAAACACCATATATTTT.

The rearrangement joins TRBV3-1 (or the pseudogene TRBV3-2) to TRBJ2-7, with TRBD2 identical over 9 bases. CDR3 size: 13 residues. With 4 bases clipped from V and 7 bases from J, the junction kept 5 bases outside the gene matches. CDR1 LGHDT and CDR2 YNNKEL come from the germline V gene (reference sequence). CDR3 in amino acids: CASSPGLAGEQYF. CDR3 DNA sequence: TGTGCCAGCAGCCCCGGCCTAGCGGGGGAGCAGTACTTC.

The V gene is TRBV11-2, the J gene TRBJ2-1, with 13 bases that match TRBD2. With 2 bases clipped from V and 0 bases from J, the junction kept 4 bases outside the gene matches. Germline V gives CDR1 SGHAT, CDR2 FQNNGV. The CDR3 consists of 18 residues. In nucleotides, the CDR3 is TGTGCCAGCAGCTTACGGTGGACTAGCGGGGGCTCCTACAATGAGCAGTTCTTC. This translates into CASSLRWTSGGSYNEQFF.

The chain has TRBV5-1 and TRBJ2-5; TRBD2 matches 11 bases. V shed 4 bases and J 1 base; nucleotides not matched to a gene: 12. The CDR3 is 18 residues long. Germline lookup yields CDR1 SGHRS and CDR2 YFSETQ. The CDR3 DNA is TGCGCCAGCAGCAAGGACCCGGGACTAGCGGACACCCAAGAGACCCAGTACTTC. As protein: CASSKDPGLADTQETQYF.

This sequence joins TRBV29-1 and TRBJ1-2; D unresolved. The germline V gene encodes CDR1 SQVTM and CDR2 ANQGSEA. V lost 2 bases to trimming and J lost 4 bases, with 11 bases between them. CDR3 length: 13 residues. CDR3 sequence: CSVETPPVYGYTF. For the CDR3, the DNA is TGCAGCGTTGAAACGCCACCAGTCTATGGCTACACCTTC.

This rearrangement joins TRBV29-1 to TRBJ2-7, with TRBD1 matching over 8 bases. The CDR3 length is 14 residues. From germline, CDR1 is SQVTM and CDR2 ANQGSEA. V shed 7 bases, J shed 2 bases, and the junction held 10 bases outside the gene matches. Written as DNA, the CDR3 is TGCAGCGCCCTACGACAGGGGAAGACCTACGAGCAGTACTTC. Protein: CSALRQGKTYEQYF.

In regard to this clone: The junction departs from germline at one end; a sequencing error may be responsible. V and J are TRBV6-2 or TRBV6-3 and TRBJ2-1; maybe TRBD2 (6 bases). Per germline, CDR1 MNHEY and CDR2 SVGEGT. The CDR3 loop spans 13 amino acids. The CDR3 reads CASRYSGVNEQFF. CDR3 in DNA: TGTGCCAGCAGGTACTCGGGAGTCAATGAGCAGTTCTTC.

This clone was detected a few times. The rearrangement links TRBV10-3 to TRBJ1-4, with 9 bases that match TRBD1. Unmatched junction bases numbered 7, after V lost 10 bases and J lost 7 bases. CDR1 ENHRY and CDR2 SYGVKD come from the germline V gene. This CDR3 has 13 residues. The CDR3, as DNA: TGTGCCACCACCGGGACAGGGCTTGAAAAACTGTTTTTT. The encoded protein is CATTGTGLEKLFF.

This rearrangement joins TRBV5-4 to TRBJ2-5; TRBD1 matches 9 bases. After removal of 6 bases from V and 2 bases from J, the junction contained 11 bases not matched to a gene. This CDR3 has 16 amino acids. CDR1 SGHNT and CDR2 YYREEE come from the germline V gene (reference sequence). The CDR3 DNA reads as TGTGCCAGCAACAATTACAGGGGGCAGACTCAAGAGACCCAGTACTTC. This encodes CASNNYRGQTQETQYF. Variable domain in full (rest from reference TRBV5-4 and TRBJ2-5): ETGVTQSPTHLIKTRGQQVTLRCSSQSGHNTVSWYQQALGQGPQFIFQYYREEENGRGNFPPRFSGLQFPNYSSELNVNALELDDSALYLCASNNYRGQTQETQYFGPGTRLLVL.

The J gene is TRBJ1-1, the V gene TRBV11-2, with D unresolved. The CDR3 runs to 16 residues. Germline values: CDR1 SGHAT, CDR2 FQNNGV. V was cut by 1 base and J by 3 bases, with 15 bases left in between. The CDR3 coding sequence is TGTGCCAGCAGCTTAGTTTTAGCTAGACGGGACACTGAAGCTTTCTTT. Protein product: CASSLVLARRDTEAFF.

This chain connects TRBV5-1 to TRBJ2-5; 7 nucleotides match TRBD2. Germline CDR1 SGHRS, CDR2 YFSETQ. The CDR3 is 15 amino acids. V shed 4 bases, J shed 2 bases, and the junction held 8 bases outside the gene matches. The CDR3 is CASSGGEGRQETQYF. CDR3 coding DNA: TGCGCCAGCAGCGGCGGGGAGGGGCGACAAGAGACCCAGTACTTC.